Sequencing of this T cell receptor (beta chain) was carried out in a study of technical replicates of blood from several donors. Libraries were prepared by immunoSEQ multiplex PCR; TCRdb keeps only in-frame clonotypes and omits some of them. The sample holds tens of thousands of clones, 90% to 95% seen once. The TCR originated in a human donor in good health. The sequenced material came from T cells isolated from PBMCs.

As DNA, the CDR3 is TGTGCCAGCAGCTGGGACCCGGGACAGGGGCTCGATGAGCAGTTCTTC. The encoded protein is CASSWDPGQGLDEQFF. This chain joins TRBV11-3 and TRBJ2-1; 10 bases are shared with TRBD1. This CDR3 comprises 16 residues. Germline assignment: CDR1 SGHNT and CDR2 YENEEA. V gave up 4 bases and J gave up 8 bases; unmatched junction bases: 11.